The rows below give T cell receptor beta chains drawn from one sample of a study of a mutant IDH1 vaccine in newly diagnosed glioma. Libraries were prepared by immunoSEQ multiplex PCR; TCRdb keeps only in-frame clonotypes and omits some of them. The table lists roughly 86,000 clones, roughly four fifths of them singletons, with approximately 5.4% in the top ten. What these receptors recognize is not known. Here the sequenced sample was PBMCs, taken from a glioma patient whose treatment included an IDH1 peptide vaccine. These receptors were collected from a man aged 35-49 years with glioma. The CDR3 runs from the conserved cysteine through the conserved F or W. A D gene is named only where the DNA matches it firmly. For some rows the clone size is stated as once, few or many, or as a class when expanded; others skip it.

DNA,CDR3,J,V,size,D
TGCGCCAGCAGCTCCGGGACTAGCTACGAGCAGTACTTC,CASSSGTSYEQYF,TRBJ2-7,TRBV5-1,-,TRBD2
TGTGCCAGCAGCTTGGGGGGCAGCTCCTACAATGAGCAGTTCTTC,CASSLGGSSYNEQFF,TRBJ2-1,TRBV5-4,-,-
TGTGCCAGCAGTGAATATGGGCAGAAGCTCAATGAGCAGTTCTTC,CASSEYGQKLNEQFF,TRBJ2-1,TRBV25-1,-,-
TGTGCCAGCAGCCCCGGGGGCGGCACGGGTAGACCCCAGCATTTT,CASSPGGGTGRPQHF,TRBJ1-5,TRBV7-2,once,-
TGTGCCAGCAGTGGGGTTCGTGGGGGGTATGAAAAACTGTTTTTT,CASSGVRGGYEKLFF,TRBJ1-4,TRBV2,-,-
TGCGCCAGCAGCTTGCTTAGTAACGGACAGGGGGCAAAGGAGAGCTCCTACGAGCAGTACTTC,CASSLLSNGQGAKESSYEQYF,TRBJ2-7,TRBV5-1,-,TRBD1
TGCAGCGGCGGACATGTCTCCTACGAGCAGTACTTC,CSGGHVSYEQYF,TRBJ2-7,TRBV29-1,few,-
TGTGCCAGCAGCGTAGTGTCTAGCGGGACCCCAGATACGCAGTATTTT,CASSVVSSGTPDTQYF,TRBJ2-3,TRBV9,-,TRBD2
TGCGCCAGCAGCTTGGGTCCGGGAGGGTCTGGAAACACCATATATTTT,CASSLGPGGSGNTIYF,TRBJ1-3,TRBV5-1,-,-
TGTGCCAGCAGTGAAGGGGGGCGAGGGCTGGATGGCTACACCTTC,CASSEGGRGLDGYTF,TRBJ1-2,TRBV2,-,-
TGCGCCAGCAGCCATGATCTGGACAGGGTGGGGACTGAAGCTTTCTTT,CASSHDLDRVGTEAFF,TRBJ1-1,TRBV4-1,-,TRBD1
TGTGCCAGCAGCGGGGACAGGGGGCACTACGAGCAGTACTTC,CASSGDRGHYEQYF,TRBJ2-7,TRBV7-9,-,TRBD1
TGTGCCAGCAGTGGAGGGCAATACAATGAGCAGTTCTTC,CASSGGQYNEQFF,TRBJ2-1,TRBV2,once,-
TGTGCCAGCTCACCACCAGGGTCCTACGAGCAGTACTTC,CASSPPGSYEQYF,TRBJ2-7,TRBV18,-,-
TGCGCCAGCAGCTTGGCCGTGGCCTACGAGCAGTACTTC,CASSLAVAYEQYF,TRBJ2-7,TRBV5-1,-,-
TGTGCCAGCCACGCGGGGGGGGACACCGGGGAGCTGTTTTTT,CASHAGGDTGELFF,TRBJ2-2,TRBV6-4,-,TRBD2
TGTGCCAGCAGCCTGGCCGGGACTAGCTCCTACGAGCAGTACTTC,CASSLAGTSSYEQYF,TRBJ2-7,TRBV4-2,-,TRBD2
TGTGCCAGCAGCGCACAGGGTGCAGGCTACACCTTC,CASSAQGAGYTF,TRBJ1-2,TRBV9,once,-
TGTGCCAGCAGTGTGTCTAGCAATCAGCCCCAGCATTTT,CASSVSSNQPQHF,TRBJ1-5,TRBV2,-,-
TGTGCCAGCAGCTTCCCGGGAGGCAATCAGCCCCAGCATTTT,CASSFPGGNQPQHF,TRBJ1-5,TRBV7-9,few,-
TGTGCCAGCAGCTTAGGACCCGGGACAGACTATTCAGATACGCAGTATTTT,CASSLGPGTDYSDTQYF,TRBJ2-3,TRBV7-6,-,TRBD1
TGTGCCAGCAGAAAGGTCGCGGATGGCAATGAGCAGTTCTTC,CASRKVADGNEQFF,TRBJ2-1,TRBV5-4,-,-
TGTGCCAGCAGTGGTGGTCTAGCGGGTTACAATGAGCAGTTCTTC,CASSGGLAGYNEQFF,TRBJ2-1,TRBV2,-,TRBD2
TGTGCCAGCAGTCAGGGGTTCGAGCAGTACTTC,CASSQGFEQYF,TRBJ2-7,TRBV27,-,-
TGTGCCAGCAGCAAAACAGGGTCTGGGCAGCCCCAGCATTTT,CASSKTGSGQPQHF,TRBJ1-5,TRBV7-9,-,-
TGTGCCAGCAGCACGATGGGACTAGCGGGGGGTTGTAATGAGCAGTTCTTC,CASSTMGLAGGCNEQFF,TRBJ2-1,TRBV21-1,-,-
TGTGCCAGCAGCTTACAGCGGGGCTCCTACAATGAGCAGTTCTTC,CASSLQRGSYNEQFF,TRBJ2-1,TRBV11-1,-,TRBD2
TGTGCCAGCAGCTCTACCAGGTTTTTAGAGACCCAGTACTTC,CASSSTRFLETQYF,TRBJ2-5,TRBV7-9,-,-
TGTGCCAGCAGTGAAGCGCGCCTTTGGGGGGAAGGTTCACCCCTCCACTTT,CASSEARLWGEGSPLHF,TRBJ1-6,TRBV6-1,-,-
TGCGCCAGCAGTCCCGACAGGGGTTCCTACAATGAGCAGTTCTTC,CASSPDRGSYNEQFF,TRBJ2-1,TRBV23-1,-,TRBD1
TGTGCCAGCAGGTTGTTGGGGGAAGGCACCGGGGAGCTGTTTTTT,CASRLLGEGTGELFF,TRBJ2-2,TRBV7-9,-,-
TGTGCCAGCAGCCCGGAGCGGGAACTGCAGTTCTTC,CASSPERELQFF,TRBJ2-1,TRBV7-9,-,TRBD2
TGTGCCAGCAGCCAAGAAGGGACAGGGGAGGGTGGCTACACCTTC,CASSQEGTGEGGYTF,TRBJ1-2,TRBV4-2,-,TRBD1
TGTGCCAGCACCGGAGGGCGGGGCCACGAGCAGTACTTC,CASTGGRGHEQYF,TRBJ2-7,TRBV5-6,-,-
TGCAGCGTTGGGGGGACAGGAAACACCATATATTTT,CSVGGTGNTIYF,TRBJ1-3,TRBV29-1,few,-
TGTGCCAGCAGTTACTCAGGGACAGGGTTCCCCTACGAGCAGTACTTC,CASSYSGTGFPYEQYF,TRBJ2-7,TRBV6-5,-,TRBD1
TGTGCCAGCAGCTTATCCGACAGGGGCGAGCAGTACTTC,CASSLSDRGEQYF,TRBJ2-7,TRBV11-3,-,TRBD1
TGTGCCAGTAGTATAACCCGGACCTTAAGCTCCTACGAGCAGTACTTC,CASSITRTLSSYEQYF,TRBJ2-7,TRBV19,-,-
TGTGCCAGCAGCCCGACAGGCCGCCACGAGCAGTACTTC,CASSPTGRHEQYF,TRBJ2-7,TRBV7-9,few,-
TGCGCCAGCAGCCAAGTTGTAGGGGCCCTGAACACTGAAGCTTTCTTT,CASSQVVGALNTEAFF,TRBJ1-1,TRBV4-3,-,-
TGCGCCAGCAGTTCGACAGGGTTTGAAAAACTGTTTTTT,CASSSTGFEKLFF,TRBJ1-4,TRBV23-1,once,TRBD1
TGTGCCAGCATCACGGGGGCTTTGAACACTGAAGCTTTCTTT,CASITGALNTEAFF,TRBJ1-1,TRBV28,-,-
TGTGCCAGCAGTGCCAGCCTAGGTCTCACAGATACGCAGTATTTT,CASSASLGLTDTQYF,TRBJ2-3,TRBV6-4,few,-
TGTGCCAGCAGCCTCGTAAGGGGCCTAACCTACGAGCAGTACTTC,CASSLVRGLTYEQYF,TRBJ2-7,TRBV7-6,-,-
TGTGCCACCAGCAGAGATCGAAGCGGGATGGGGCGAGAGCAGTACTTC,CATSRDRSGMGREQYF,TRBJ2-7,TRBV15,once,TRBD2
TGCGCCAGCAGCTTGGGATCTCGGACGGCCTCCTACGAGCAGTACTTC,CASSLGSRTASYEQYF,TRBJ2-7,TRBV5-1,once,-
TGTGCCAGCAGCTTAGGGACGGCCGACAATGAGCAGTTCTTC,CASSLGTADNEQFF,TRBJ2-1,TRBV11-3,-,-
TGCGCCAGCAGCCTCGAGACAGGGCGGGTAGATACGCAGTATTTT,CASSLETGRVDTQYF,TRBJ2-3,TRBV5-1,-,TRBD1
TGTGCCAGCAGCCTGGAGGGGGGCCGGGAGACCCAGTACTTC,CASSLEGGRETQYF,TRBJ2-5,TRBV7-6,-,-
TGTGCCAGTAGTATCGAAGGGGGAAGTGGGGCCAACGTCCTGACTTTC,CASSIEGGSGANVLTF,TRBJ2-6,TRBV19,-,-
TGTGCCAGCAGCTTAGCAGGCCCCATCTCCTACGAGCAGTACTTC,CASSLAGPISYEQYF,TRBJ2-7,TRBV7-2,once,-
TGTGCCAGTAGTATAGGAGGATCCTACGAGCAGTACTTC,CASSIGGSYEQYF,TRBJ2-7,TRBV19,-,-
TGTGCCAGCAGAGCGGACAGGGGGATCTCTGGAAACACCATATATTTT,CASRADRGISGNTIYF,TRBJ1-3,TRBV2,-,TRBD1
TGTGCCAGCAGCTCCTCAGGGGGCTGGGACGAGCAGTACTTC,CASSSSGGWDEQYF,TRBJ2-7,TRBV7-6,few,TRBD1
TGCGCCAGCAGCCTGACAGACGCTAACTATGGCTACACCTTC,CASSLTDANYGYTF,TRBJ1-2,TRBV4-1,few,-
TGTGCCTGGAGTGGCGGACAGGGAAGGACTCCTAACTATGGCTACACCTTC,CAWSGGQGRTPNYGYTF,TRBJ1-2,TRBV30,few,TRBD1
TGTGCCAGTAGAGGATACCGGGACAGCTATGGCTACACCTTC,CASRGYRDSYGYTF,TRBJ1-2,TRBV19,-,TRBD1